Listed here are 32 T cell receptor beta chains from one sample, sequenced in a study of cytotoxic CD8 clonotypes in ibrutinib-treated CLL. The data were produced by immunoSEQ multiplex PCR, yet TCRdb's version contains in-frame clones alone and is incomplete. The table shows hundreds of thousands of clones, with about four fifths occurring only once. Sample: PBMCs, taken after 12 months of ibrutinib treatment. The receptor source for this set is a human donor with chronic lymphocytic leukemia.

This chain joins TRBV5-6 and TRBJ1-4; D not certain. CDR3 length equals 14 residues. V lost 0 bases, J lost 8 bases, and 11 bases lay in between. Germline CDR1 and CDR2: SGHDT and YYEEEE. CDR3 in DNA: TGTGCCAGCAGCTTGGGACATGGCGGAGAAAAACTGTTTTTT. Its translation: CASSLGHGGEKLFF.

V and J are TRBV6-5 and TRBJ1-1; D remains unclear. The CDR3 consists of 15 residues. The V end was cut by 6 bases, the J end by 0 bases, with 14 bases between. Germline values: CDR1 MNHEY, CDR2 SVGAGI. Here the CDR3 reads CASSPLSGMNTEAFF. The CDR3 bases are TGTGCCAGCAGCCCACTGTCGGGGATGAACACTGAAGCTTTCTTT.

The chain carries TRBV2 and TRBJ2-7, with D possibly matching TRBD1 (5 bases). This CDR3 has 14 residues. Trimming took off 7 bases at V and 6 bases at J, with 19 bases between the two ends. The germline V gene encodes CDR1 SNHLY and CDR2 FYNNEI. CDR3 nucleotide sequence: TGTGCCAGCAAACTCCAGGGCCTGGGGTTCGAGCAGTACTTC. Translated: CASKLQGLGFEQYF. The full variable domain, its missing parts supplied by reference TRBV2 and TRBJ2-7, is EPEVTQTPSHQVTQMGQEVILRCVPISNHLYFYWYRQILGQKVEFLVSFYNNEISEKSEIFDDQFSVERPDGSNFTLKIRSTKLEDSAMYFCASKLQGLGFEQYFGPGTRLTVT.

The V gene is TRBV19, the J gene TRBJ1-1, with a tentative D call TRBD1 (5 bases). Germline CDR1 reads LNHDA; CDR2 reads SQIVND (reference sequence). With 7 bases removed from V and 8 bases from J, the gap between germline ends came to 11 bases. This CDR3 region has 11 residues. The CDR3 region has the DNA TGTGCCAGTACCATGTGGACAGAAGCTTTCTTT. It yields the protein CASTMWTEAFF.

The chain couples TRBV23-1 to TRBJ1-5, with D uncertain. TRBV23-1 has ORF status, its function being uncertain. This CDR3 has 14 residues. V gave up 4 bases and J gave up 4 bases, with 11 bases separating them. CDR3 DNA sequence: TGCGCCAGCAGTCGAGGTACGGGGAATCAGCCCCAGCATTTT. Translating it yields CASSRGTGNQPQHF.

The chain uses TRBV7-9 and TRBJ1-1; TRBD1 is a possible D gene (5 bases). The V and J ends lost 5 bases and 5 bases respectively, with 15 bases between them. This CDR3 is built from 14 residues. CDR1 and CDR2 (germline): SEHNR, FQNEAQ (reference sequence). The CDR3 region has the DNA TGTGCCAGCAGCCAACCCAGGGTGGGAACTGAAGCTTTCTTT. Encoded protein: CASSQPRVGTEAFF.

V is TRBV30 and J is TRBJ1-3; 7 nucleotides agree with TRBD1. Per the germline V gene, CDR1 is GTSNPN and CDR2 is SVGIG (reference sequence). V lost 5 bases, J lost 3 bases, and 4 bases stayed unmatched. The CDR3 is 13 residues long. The CDR3 DNA reads as TGTGCCTGGGACAGGGTATTTGGAAACACCATATATTTT. This translates into CAWDRVFGNTIYF.

The J gene is TRBJ2-5, the V gene TRBV18; D remains ambiguous. Trimming removed 0 bases at V and 9 bases at J, with 17 bases between. The CDR3 has 15 amino acids. Germline V gene data show CDR1 as KGHSH and CDR2 as LQKENI. CDR3 sequence: CASSPPSGSLGSQYF. Here the CDR3 DNA reads TGTGCCAGCTCACCACCGTCCGGGTCCCTAGGATCCCAGTACTTC. The full variable domain, its missing parts supplied by reference TRBV18 and TRBJ2-5, is NAGVMQNPRHLVRRRGQEARLRCSPMKGHSHVYWYRQLPEEGLKFMVYLQKENIIDESGMPKERFSAEFPKEGPSILRIQQVVRGDSAAYFCASSPPSGSLGSQYFGPGTRLLVL.

The V call is TRBV30, the J call TRBJ2-1, with 9 bases fitting TRBD1. CDR1 and CDR2 from the germline V gene are GTSNPN and SVGIG (reference sequence). The CDR3 totals 11 residues. The trim removed 5 bases at V and 10 bases at J, leaving 3 bases unmatched. The CDR3: CAWGDRAEQFF. CDR3 nucleotide sequence: TGTGCCTGGGGGGACAGGGCCGAGCAGTTCTTC.

V usage is TRBV7-9 and J usage is TRBJ2-1, with D possibly being TRBD1 (5 bases). Trimming took off 0 bases at V and 10 bases at J, with 7 bases between the two ends. Looked up from germline, CDR1 is SEHNR and CDR2 is FQNEAQ (reference sequence). The CDR3 totals 12 residues. The CDR3 DNA follows: TGTGCCAGCAGCTTAGCGGACATGGAGCAGTTCTTC. Amino acid sequence: CASSLADMEQFF.

This clone was detected only once. J is TRBJ1-1 and V is TRBV6-4; TRBD1 might be the D (6 bases). The CDR3 runs to 14 residues. Trimming took off 6 bases at V and 1 base at J, with 12 bases between the two ends. Germline V gene sequence: CDR1 MRHNA, CDR2 SNTAGT. As DNA, the CDR3 is TGTGCCAGCAGATCCGACAGGAGGAACACTGAAGCTTTCTTT. This translates into CASRSDRRNTEAFF.

The chain combines TRBV27 with TRBJ1-1; 7 bases map to TRBD1. The germline CDR1 and CDR2 sequences are MNHEY and SMNVEV (reference sequence). The CDR3 loop spans 18 amino acids. Losses at the gene ends were 0 bases for V and 1 base for J; bases not matched to a gene: 11. The CDR3 DNA follows: TGTGCCAGCAGTTTATCGATGCCCAGGGGGGGTTCGAACACTGAAGCTTTCTTT. Translating gives CASSLSMPRGGSNTEAFF.

This chain uses TRBV4-1 with TRBJ2-5; possibly TRBD1 for D (6 bases). V gave up 2 bases and J gave up 0 bases, with 10 bases separating them. In germline, CDR1 is MGHRA, CDR2 YSYEKL. CDR3 size: 15 residues. In DNA form, the CDR3 reads TGCGCCAGCAGCCAAACAGGGATAGACCAAGAGACCCAGTACTTC. It specifies CASSQTGIDQETQYF.

The chain joins TRBV5-1 to TRBJ2-5, with 8 bases lining up with TRBD1. V shed 0 bases, J shed 5 bases, and the junction held 6 bases outside the gene matches. The CDR3 loop spans 15 amino acids. CDR1 and CDR2 from the germline V gene are SGHRS and YFSETQ. The CDR3 reads CASSLAPGGAETQYF. As DNA, the CDR3 is TGCGCCAGCAGCTTGGCCCCAGGGGGCGCGGAGACCCAGTACTTC.

The chain is built from TRBV7-6 and TRBJ2-1; 7 bases map to TRBD2. With V trimmed by 0 bases and J by 5 bases, 4 bases remained unmatched. CDR1 SGHVS and CDR2 FNYEAQ come from the germline V gene. The CDR3 sequence is 15 residues long. The chain's CDR3 is CASSLAGLVNNEQFF. CDR3 coding DNA: TGTGCCAGCAGCTTAGCCGGACTAGTAAACAATGAGCAGTTCTTC.

The chain is built from TRBV5-1 and TRBJ2-1; the D gene is possibly TRBD2 (6 bases). V lost 4 bases and J 5 bases, leaving 16 bases between the germline ends. This CDR3 has 15 amino acids. Per the germline V gene, CDR1 is SGHRS and CDR2 is YFSETQ. CDR3 bases: TGCGCCAGCAGCCCCCCCCGGGACTCTGACAATGAGCAGTTCTTC. It translates to CASSPPRDSDNEQFF.

This rearrangement joins TRBV27 to TRBJ2-5, with D tentatively TRBD1 (5 bases). The CDR3 totals 16 residues. Germline V CDR1 and CDR2: MNHEY, SMNVEV (reference sequence). Trimming pared 5 bases from V and 5 bases from J, leaving 21 bases between. This CDR3 reads CASSPVLYVGRETQYF. In nucleotides, the CDR3 is TGTGCCAGCAGTCCCGTTTTGTACGTGGGGCGGGAGACCCAGTACTTC.

V usage is TRBV5-1 and J usage is TRBJ2-7; D may be TRBD2 (6 bases). The CDR3 length is 14 residues. The germline CDR1 and CDR2 sequences are SGHRS and YFSETQ. The V gene lost 4 bases and the J gene lost 6 bases, with 17 bases spanning the gap. CDR3 sequence (DNA): TGCGCCAGCAGCCCCCAGGCCATGGGGGGCGAGCAGTACTTC. As protein: CASSPQAMGGEQYF.

This chain uses TRBV2 with TRBJ1-4; D perhaps matches TRBD1 (5 bases). The CDR3 runs to 15 residues. With 5 bases removed from V and 3 bases from J, the gap between germline ends came to 13 bases. Germline V gene data show CDR1 as SNHLY and CDR2 as FYNNEI. The CDR3, as DNA: TGTGCCAGCAGTTTCACAGCAGGGTCTAATGAAAAACTGTTTTTT. Amino acids: CASSFTAGSNEKLFF.

CDR3 in amino acids: CASSPRGLEEETQYF. CDR3 sequence (DNA): TGTGCCAGCAGTCCCCGGGGACTAGAGGAAGAGACCCAGTACTTC. The rearrangement uses TRBV13 and TRBJ2-5; 8 positions agree with TRBD2. Unmatched junction bases numbered 9, after V lost 6 bases and J lost 3 bases. From germline, CDR1 is PRHDT and CDR2 FYEKMQ (reference sequence). The CDR3 covers 15 residues. Based on the CDR3 plus reference TRBV13 and TRBJ2-5, the full variable domain is AAGVIQSPRHLIKEKRETATLKCYPIPRHDTVYWYQQGPGQDPQFLISFYEKMQSDKGSIPDRFSAQQFSDYHSELNMSSLELGDSALYFCASSPRGLEEETQYFGPGTRLLVL.

The chain carries TRBV7-2 and TRBJ2-5; TRBD2 matches 8 bases. CDR3 size: 15 residues. V gave up 2 bases and J gave up 5 bases; unmatched junction bases: 7. In germline, CDR1 is SGHTA, CDR2 FQGNSA. The CDR3 sequence: CASSLMGTRMETQYF. CDR3 bases: TGTGCCAGCAGCTTAATGGGGACTAGAATGGAGACCCAGTACTTC.

This clone was counted once. V is TRBV11-2 and J is TRBJ2-7; TRBD2 agrees at 8 bases. The junction had 11 bases not matched to a gene; V was cut back by 4 bases and J by 3 bases. The CDR3 is 16 amino acids. The germline gives CDR1 SGHAT, CDR2 FQNNGV. The CDR3 region is CASSSFPEAGDYEQYF. CDR3 bases: TGTGCCAGCAGCTCATTCCCCGAAGCGGGGGACTACGAGCAGTACTTC.

The CDR3 spells CAWRDPQGAYGNTIYF. The CDR3, as DNA: TGTGCCTGGAGGGATCCACAGGGGGCTTATGGAAACACCATATATTTT. The rearrangement joins TRBV30 to TRBJ1-3; 9 positions agree with TRBD1. Per the germline V gene, CDR1 is GTSNPN and CDR2 is SVGIG (reference sequence). J lost 3 bases, V lost 3 bases, and 9 bases had no gene match. The CDR3 is 16 amino acids.

The chain carries TRBV11-2 and TRBJ2-7; possible D gene TRBD2, 5 bases. The CDR3 consists of 15 residues. The germline gives CDR1 SGHAT, CDR2 FQNNGV. V gave up 5 bases and J gave up 5 bases, with 19 bases separating them. This CDR3 is CASSRTWGEKDEQYF. CDR3 coding DNA: TGTGCCAGCAGCCGGACGTGGGGAGAGAAAGACGAGCAGTACTTC. Filled out from reference TRBV11-2 and TRBJ2-7, the complete variable domain reads EAGVAQSPRYKIIEKRQSVAFWCNPISGHATLYWYQQILGQGPKLLIQFQNNGVVDDSQLPKDRFSAERLKGVDSTLKIQPAKLEDSAVYLCASSRTWGEKDEQYFGPGTRLTVT.

The V call is TRBV7-2, the J call TRBJ1-2; TRBD1 agrees at 7 bases. The CDR3 runs 13 residues. Germline V gene lookup returns CDR1 SGHTA and CDR2 FQGNSA. V shed 6 bases and J 6 bases; nucleotides not matched to a gene: 7. CDR3 nucleotides: TGTGCCAGCAGAGCCGGGACAGCCCATGGCTACACCTTC. Translation gives CASRAGTAHGYTF.

The J gene is TRBJ1-1, the V gene TRBV7-2; D is unresolved. Germline V lookup: CDR1 SGHTA, CDR2 FQGNSA. The CDR3 has 13 amino acids. V was shortened by 1 base and J by 3 bases, with 6 bases between the two germline ends. CDR3 sequence: CASSLVGHTEAFF. The CDR3, as DNA: TGTGCCAGCAGCTTAGTTGGGCACACTGAAGCTTTCTTT.

This chain connects TRBV5-6 to TRBJ2-3; TRBD1 might be the D (6 bases). Deletions cut 1 base from V and 3 bases from J, with 12 bases between. The CDR3 is made up of 15 amino acids. Germline loops: CDR1 SGHDT, CDR2 YYEEEE. The CDR3 spells CASSLRTVGTDTQYF. As DNA, the CDR3 is TGTGCCAGCAGCTTGAGGACAGTGGGTACAGATACGCAGTATTTT.

The sample holds many counts of this clone. The chain recombines TRBV7-6 with TRBJ1-5; 8 nucleotides align to TRBD1. The V segment lost 1 base and the J segment 3 bases; nucleotides outside the gene matches: 5. There are 16 residues in the CDR3. CDR1 and CDR2 from the germline V gene are SGHVS and FNYEAQ. CDR3 loop: CASSLVRTGPNQPQHF. As DNA, the CDR3 is TGTGCCAGCAGCTTAGTTAGGACAGGGCCCAATCAGCCCCAGCATTTT.

The V call is TRBV7-9, the J call TRBJ1-4; possible D gene TRBD1, 5 bases. CDR1 and CDR2 from the germline V gene are SEHNR and FQNEAQ (reference sequence). This CDR3 has 17 amino acids. V shed 2 bases and J shed 4 bases, with 17 bases lying between them. This CDR3 is CASSLSPTGLLNEKLFF. The CDR3 region has the DNA TGTGCCAGCAGCTTATCCCCCACGGGGCTACTTAATGAAAAACTGTTTTTT. Combining the CDR3 with reference TRBV7-9 and TRBJ1-4 gives the whole variable domain DTGVSQNPRHKITKRGQNVTFRCDPISEHNRLYWYRQTLGQGPEFLTYFQNEAQLEKSRLLSDRFSAERPKGSFSTLEIQRTEQGDSAMYLCASSLSPTGLLNEKLFFGSGTQLSVL.

V and J are TRBV10-3 and TRBJ2-2; no firm D call. CDR3 length: 15 amino acids. V lost 7 bases and J 4 bases, leaving 16 bases between the germline ends. The germline V gene encodes CDR1 ENHRY and CDR2 SYGVKD. In DNA, the CDR3 is TGTGCCATCACAAGCCGAGAAGGTGGCACCGGGGAGCTGTTTTTT. Amino acids: CAITSREGGTGELFF.

The CDR3 protein is CASSLDQHGSTGDTQYF. CDR3 DNA: TGCGCCAGCAGCTTGGATCAACACGGATCAACGGGCGATACGCAGTATTTT. V gene TRBV5-1 combines with J gene TRBJ2-3, with no clear D. The CDR3 extends over 17 amino acids. Germline CDR1 and CDR2: SGHRS and YFSETQ. V was pared by 0 bases and J by 6 bases, with 20 bases between.

The V call is TRBV5-1, the J call TRBJ2-7, with TRBD1 matching over 8 bases. This CDR3 region has 14 residues. V shed 4 bases, J shed 3 bases, and the junction held 6 bases outside the gene matches. The germline V gene encodes CDR1 SGHRS and CDR2 YFSETQ. CDR3: CASSHRDRRYEQYF. As DNA, the CDR3 is TGCGCCAGCAGCCACCGGGACAGGCGCTACGAGCAGTACTTC.